This TCR beta chain appears in the sequencing data of a study of CD4 and CD8 cells across lung adenocarcinoma regions. Donors had localized lung adenocarcinoma, a non-small cell lung cancer. A single record per CDR3 protein comes from TCRdb applying MiXCR to the PCR reads. The data show 16,000 or so distinct CDR3 sequences, under 70% seen once. The sequencing input was CD8+ T cells from the center of a lung tumor. The TCR sequence derives from a female donor with lung adenocarcinoma. The CD4 and CD8 labels of this study may be unreliable.

CDR3 protein: CASSFGQNNEQYF. CDR3 coding DNA: TGTGCCAGCAGCTTTGGACAGAACAATGAGCAGTACTTC. The chain has TRBV7-8 and TRBJ2-5; maybe TRBD1 (6 bases). The CDR3 consists of 13 residues. V lost 3 bases, J lost 11 bases, and 16 bases lay in between. The germline CDR1 and CDR2 sequences are SGHVS and FQNEAQ.